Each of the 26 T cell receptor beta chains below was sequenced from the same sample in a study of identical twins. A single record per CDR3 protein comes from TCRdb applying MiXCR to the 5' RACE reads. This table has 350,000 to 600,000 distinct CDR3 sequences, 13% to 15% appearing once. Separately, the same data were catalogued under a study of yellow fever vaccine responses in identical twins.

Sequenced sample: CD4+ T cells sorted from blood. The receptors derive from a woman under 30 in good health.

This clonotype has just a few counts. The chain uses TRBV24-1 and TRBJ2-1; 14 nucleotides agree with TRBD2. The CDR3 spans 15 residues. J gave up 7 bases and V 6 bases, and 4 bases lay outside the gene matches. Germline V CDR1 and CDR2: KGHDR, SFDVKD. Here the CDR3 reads CATSPTSGGVNEQFF. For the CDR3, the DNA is TGTGCCACCAGTCCGACTAGCGGGGGGGTGAATGAGCAGTTCTTC.

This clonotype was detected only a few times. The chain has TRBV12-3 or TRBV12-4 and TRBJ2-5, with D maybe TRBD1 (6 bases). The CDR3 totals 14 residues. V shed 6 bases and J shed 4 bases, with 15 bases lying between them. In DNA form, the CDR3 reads TGTGCCAGCAGAAAACAGGGTAGTGTAGAGACCCAGTACTTC. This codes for CASRKQGSVETQYF.

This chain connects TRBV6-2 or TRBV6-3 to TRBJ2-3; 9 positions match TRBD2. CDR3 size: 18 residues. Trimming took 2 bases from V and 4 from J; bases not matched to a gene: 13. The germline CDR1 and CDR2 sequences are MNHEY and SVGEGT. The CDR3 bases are TGTGCCAGCAGTTACCTCCCAAGCGGGGGGATAGGAGCAGATACGCAGTATTTT. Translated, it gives CASSYLPSGGIGADTQYF.

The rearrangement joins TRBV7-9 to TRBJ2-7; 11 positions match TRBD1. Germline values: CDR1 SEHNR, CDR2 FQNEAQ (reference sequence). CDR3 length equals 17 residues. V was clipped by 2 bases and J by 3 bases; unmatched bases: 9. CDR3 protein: CASSLNGGQGVLYEQYF. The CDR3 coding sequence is TGTGCCAGCAGCTTAAACGGGGGACAGGGGGTCCTCTACGAGCAGTACTTC.

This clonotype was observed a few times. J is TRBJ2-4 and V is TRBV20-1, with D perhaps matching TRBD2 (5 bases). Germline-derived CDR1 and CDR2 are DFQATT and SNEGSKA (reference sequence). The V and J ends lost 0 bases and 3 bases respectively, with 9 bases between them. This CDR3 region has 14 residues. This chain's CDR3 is CSARDLSGKNIQYF. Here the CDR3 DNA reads TGCAGTGCTAGAGATCTGAGCGGCAAAAACATTCAGTACTTC.

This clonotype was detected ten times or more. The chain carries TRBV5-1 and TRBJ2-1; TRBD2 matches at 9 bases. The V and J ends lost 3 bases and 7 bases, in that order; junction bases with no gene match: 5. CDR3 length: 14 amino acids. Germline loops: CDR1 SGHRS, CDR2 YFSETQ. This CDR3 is CASSSGLARNEQFF. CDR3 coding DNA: TGCGCCAGCAGCTCCGGACTAGCGAGAAATGAGCAGTTCTTC.

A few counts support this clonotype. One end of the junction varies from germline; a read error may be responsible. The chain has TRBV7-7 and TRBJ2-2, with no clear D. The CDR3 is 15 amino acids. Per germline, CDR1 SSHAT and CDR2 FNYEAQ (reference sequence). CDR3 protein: CASSWATTNTGELFF. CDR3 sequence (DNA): TGTGCTAGCAGCTGGGCAACCACGAACACCGGGGAGCTGTTTTTT.

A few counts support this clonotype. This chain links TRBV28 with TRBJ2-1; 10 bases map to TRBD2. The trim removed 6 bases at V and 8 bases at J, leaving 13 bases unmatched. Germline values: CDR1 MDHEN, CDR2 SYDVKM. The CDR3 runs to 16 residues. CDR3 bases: TGTGCCAGCAGACCCCCACTAGCGGGGCAAATTGATGAGCAGTTCTTC. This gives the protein CASRPPLAGQIDEQFF.

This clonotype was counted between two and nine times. In DNA, the CDR3 is TGTGCCAGCAGAATCTCCGGACAGGGCACCTATGGCTACACCTTC. This codes for CASRISGQGTYGYTF. The rearrangement links TRBV6-1 to TRBJ1-2, with 8 bases matching TRBD1. J gave up 4 bases and V 6 bases, and 10 bases lay outside the gene matches. Germline assignment: CDR1 MNHNS and CDR2 SASEGT. This CDR3 has 15 amino acids.

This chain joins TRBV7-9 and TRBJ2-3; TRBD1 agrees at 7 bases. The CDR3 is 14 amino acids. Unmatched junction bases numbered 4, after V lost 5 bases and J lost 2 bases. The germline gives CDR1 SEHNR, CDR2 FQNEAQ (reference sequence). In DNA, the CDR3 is TGTGCCAGCAGCCGGGGACAGCTCACAGATACGCAGTATTTT. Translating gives CASSRGQLTDTQYF.

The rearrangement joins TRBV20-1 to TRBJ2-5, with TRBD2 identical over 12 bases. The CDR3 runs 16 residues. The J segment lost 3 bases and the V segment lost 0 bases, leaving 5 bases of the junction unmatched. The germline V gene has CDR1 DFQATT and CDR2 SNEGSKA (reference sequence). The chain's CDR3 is CSARDRTSGMKETQYF. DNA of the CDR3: TGCAGTGCTAGAGATCGGACTAGCGGGATGAAAGAGACCCAGTACTTC.

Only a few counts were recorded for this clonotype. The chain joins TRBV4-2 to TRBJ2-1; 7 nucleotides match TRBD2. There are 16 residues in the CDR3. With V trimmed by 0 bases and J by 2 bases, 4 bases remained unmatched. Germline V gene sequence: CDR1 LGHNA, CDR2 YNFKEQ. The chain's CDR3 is CASSQEASGTYNEQFF. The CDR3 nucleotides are TGTGCCAGCAGCCAAGAAGCTAGCGGAACCTACAATGAGCAGTTCTTC.

CDR3 sequence (DNA): TGTGCCACCAGTGATTCGGCCGCTCAGGGGGAGCAGTTCTTC. It encodes CATSDSAAQGEQFF. The V call is TRBV24-1, the J call TRBJ2-1, with D possibly matching TRBD1 (6 bases). This CDR3 is 14 amino acids long. Trimming removed 2 bases at V and 10 bases at J, with 14 bases between. CDR1 and CDR2 from the germline V gene are KGHDR and SFDVKD.

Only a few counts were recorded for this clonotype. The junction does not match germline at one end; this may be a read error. The CDR3 loop reads CSAMRVSEQFF. The DNA of the CDR3 is TGCAGCGCTATGCGGGTCAGTGAGCAGTTCTTC. The chain couples TRBV20-1 to TRBJ2-1; weak D call: TRBD2 (5 bases). Germline V gene data show CDR1 as DFQATT and CDR2 as SNEGSKA (reference sequence). The CDR3 consists of 11 residues.

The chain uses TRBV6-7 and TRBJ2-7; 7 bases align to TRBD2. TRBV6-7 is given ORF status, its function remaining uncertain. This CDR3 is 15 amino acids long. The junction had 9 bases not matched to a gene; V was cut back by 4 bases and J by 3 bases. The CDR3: CASSSGGRRVYEQYF. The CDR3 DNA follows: TGTGCCAGCAGTTCTGGCGGGAGAAGGGTCTACGAGCAGTACTTC.

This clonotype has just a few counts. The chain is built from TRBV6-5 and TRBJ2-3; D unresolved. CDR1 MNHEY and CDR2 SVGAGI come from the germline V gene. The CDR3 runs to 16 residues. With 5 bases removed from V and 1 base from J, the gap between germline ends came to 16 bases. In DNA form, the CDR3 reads TGTGCCAGCAGTCACCTCCCCTTTTGGGGCACAGATACGCAGTATTTT. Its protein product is CASSHLPFWGTDTQYF.

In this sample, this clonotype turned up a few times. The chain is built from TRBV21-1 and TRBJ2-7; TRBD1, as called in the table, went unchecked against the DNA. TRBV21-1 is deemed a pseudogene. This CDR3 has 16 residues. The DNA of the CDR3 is TGTGCCAGCAGCAAAAACGGTCAGGGAACATCCTACGAGCAGTACTTC. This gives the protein CASSKNGQGTSYEQYF.

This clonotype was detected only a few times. The CDR3 DNA follows: TGTGCCACCAGTGATTCTCCGTTTAGACAGGGTCTCTACAATGAGCAGTTCTTC. Protein sequence: CATSDSPFRQGLYNEQFF. The V and J genes are TRBV24-1 and TRBJ2-1; TRBD1 aligns across 7 bases. The CDR3 has 18 residues. Germline V gene lookup returns CDR1 KGHDR and CDR2 SFDVKD. V trimming: 2 bases; J trimming: 3 bases; junction bases outside the gene matches: 12.

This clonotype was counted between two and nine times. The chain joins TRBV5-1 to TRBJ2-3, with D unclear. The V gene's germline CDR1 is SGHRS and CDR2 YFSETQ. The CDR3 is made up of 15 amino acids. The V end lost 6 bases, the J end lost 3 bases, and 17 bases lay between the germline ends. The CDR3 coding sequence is TGCGCCAGCACCCTAGAGACCTCGCGGACAGATACGCAGTATTTT. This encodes CASTLETSRTDTQYF.

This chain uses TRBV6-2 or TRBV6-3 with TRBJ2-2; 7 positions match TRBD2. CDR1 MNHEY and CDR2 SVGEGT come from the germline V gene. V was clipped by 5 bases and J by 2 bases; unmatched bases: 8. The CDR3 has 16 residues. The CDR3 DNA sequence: TGTGCCAGCAGTCTACGAAGACTAGCCAACACCGGGGAGCTGTTTTTT. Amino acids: CASSLRRLANTGELFF.

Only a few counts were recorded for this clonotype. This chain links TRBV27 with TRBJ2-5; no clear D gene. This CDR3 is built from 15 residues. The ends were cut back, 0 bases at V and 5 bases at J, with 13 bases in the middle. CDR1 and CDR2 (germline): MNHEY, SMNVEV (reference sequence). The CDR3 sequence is CASSLSIGFGETQYF. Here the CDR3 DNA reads TGTGCCAGCAGTTTATCGATAGGGTTTGGGGAGACCCAGTACTTC.

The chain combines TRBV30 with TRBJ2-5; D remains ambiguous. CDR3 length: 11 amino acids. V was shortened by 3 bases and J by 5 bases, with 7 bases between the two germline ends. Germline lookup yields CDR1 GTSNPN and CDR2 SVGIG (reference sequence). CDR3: CAWRVGETQYF. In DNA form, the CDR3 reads TGTGCCTGGAGGGTTGGGGAGACCCAGTACTTC.

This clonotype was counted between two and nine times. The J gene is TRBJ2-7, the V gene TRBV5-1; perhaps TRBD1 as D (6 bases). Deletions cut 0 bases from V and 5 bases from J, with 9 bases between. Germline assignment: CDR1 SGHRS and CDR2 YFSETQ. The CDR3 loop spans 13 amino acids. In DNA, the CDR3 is TGCGCCAGCAGCTTGGACAGGGTCGACGAGCAGTACTTC. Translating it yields CASSLDRVDEQYF.

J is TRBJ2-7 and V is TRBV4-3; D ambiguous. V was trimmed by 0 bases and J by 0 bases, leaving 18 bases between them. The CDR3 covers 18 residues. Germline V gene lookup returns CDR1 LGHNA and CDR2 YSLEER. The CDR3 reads CASSQEILRQRDSYEQYF. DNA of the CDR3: TGCGCCAGCAGCCAAGAGATCTTGCGTCAGAGAGACTCCTACGAGCAGTACTTC.

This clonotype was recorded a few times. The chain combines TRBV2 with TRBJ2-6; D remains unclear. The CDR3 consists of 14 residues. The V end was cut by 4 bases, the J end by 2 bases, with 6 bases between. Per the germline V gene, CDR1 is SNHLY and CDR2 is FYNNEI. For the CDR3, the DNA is TGTGCCAGCAGTGGAAACCCTGGGGCCAACGTCCTGACTTTC. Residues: CASSGNPGANVLTF.

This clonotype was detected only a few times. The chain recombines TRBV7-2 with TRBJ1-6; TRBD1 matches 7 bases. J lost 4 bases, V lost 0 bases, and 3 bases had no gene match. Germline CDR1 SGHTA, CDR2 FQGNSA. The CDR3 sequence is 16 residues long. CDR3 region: CASSLAMTGYNSPLHF. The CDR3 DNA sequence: TGTGCCAGCAGCTTAGCCATGACAGGGTATAATTCACCCCTCCACTTT.